This T cell receptor (beta chain) emerged from a study of blood T cell repertoires in COVID-19. Study-level background: T cells, B-cell-depleted T cells, or PBMCs provided the cDNA or gDNA that served as material.

Profiled with immunoSEQ multiplex PCR; TCRdb holds only in-frame clones, not every one. In the table there are under 200,000 clones, 65% to 90% of which are singletons. Participant ages covered about 18 to 89 years across some 25 US areas. Sequencing was carried out using PBMCs or T cells enriched from blood (not recorded which). The TCR originated in a woman in her fifties or sixties with acute COVID-19.

The chain's CDR3 is CASSLTLLNGYTF. The CDR3 nucleotides read TGCGCCAGCAGCTTGACTTTGCTTAATGGCTACACCTTC. The rearrangement links TRBV5-1 to TRBJ1-2; no reliable D call. The germline CDR1 and CDR2 sequences are SGHRS and YFSETQ. This CDR3 spans 13 amino acids. Trimming shortened V by 1 base and J by 6 bases, and 10 bases separated the two germline ends.